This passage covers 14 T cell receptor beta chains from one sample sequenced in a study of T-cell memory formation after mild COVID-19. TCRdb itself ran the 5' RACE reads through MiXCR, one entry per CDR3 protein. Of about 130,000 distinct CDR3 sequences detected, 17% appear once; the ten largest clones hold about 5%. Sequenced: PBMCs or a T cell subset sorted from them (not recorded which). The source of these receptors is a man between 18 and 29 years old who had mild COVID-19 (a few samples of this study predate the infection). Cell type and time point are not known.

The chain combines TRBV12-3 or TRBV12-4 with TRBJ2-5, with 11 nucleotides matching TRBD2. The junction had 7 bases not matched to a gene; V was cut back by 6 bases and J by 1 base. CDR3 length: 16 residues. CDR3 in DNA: TGTGCCAGCAGCCTGGGACTAGCGGCAGGCCAAGAGACCCAGTACTTC. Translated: CASSLGLAAGQETQYF.

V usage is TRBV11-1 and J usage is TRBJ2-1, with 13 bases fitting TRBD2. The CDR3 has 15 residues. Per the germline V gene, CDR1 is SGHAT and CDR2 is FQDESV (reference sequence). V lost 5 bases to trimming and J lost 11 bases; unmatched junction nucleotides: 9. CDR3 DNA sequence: TGTGCCAGCAGCGGTGGACTAGCGGGGGCCGTTAAGCAGTTCTTC. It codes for CASSGGLAGAVKQFF. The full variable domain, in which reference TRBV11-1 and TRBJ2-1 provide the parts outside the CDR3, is EAEVAQSPRYKITEKSQAVAFWCDPISGHATLYWYRQILGQGPELLVQFQDESVVDDSQLPKDRFSAERLKGVDSTLKIQPAELGDSAMYLCASSGGLAGAVKQFFGPGTRLTVL.

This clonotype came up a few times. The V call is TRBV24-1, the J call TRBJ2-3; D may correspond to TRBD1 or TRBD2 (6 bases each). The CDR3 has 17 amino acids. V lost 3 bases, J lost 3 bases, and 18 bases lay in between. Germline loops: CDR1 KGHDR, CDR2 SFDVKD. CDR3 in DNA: TGTGCCACCAGTGATACCCGCTTAGGGGGGCAGACAGATACGCAGTATTTT. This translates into CATSDTRLGGQTDTQYF.

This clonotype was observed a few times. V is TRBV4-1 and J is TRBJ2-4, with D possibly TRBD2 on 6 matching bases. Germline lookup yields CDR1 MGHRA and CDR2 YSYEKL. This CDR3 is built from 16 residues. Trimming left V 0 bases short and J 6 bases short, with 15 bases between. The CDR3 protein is CASSQEGAGSSNIQYF. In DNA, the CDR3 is TGCGCCAGCAGCCAAGAAGGGGCGGGATCCTCAAACATTCAGTACTTC.

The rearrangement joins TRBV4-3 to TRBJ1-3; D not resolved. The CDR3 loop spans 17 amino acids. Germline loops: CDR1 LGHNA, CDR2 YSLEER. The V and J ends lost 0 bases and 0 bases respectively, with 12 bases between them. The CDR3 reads CASSQDFVLYSGNTIYF. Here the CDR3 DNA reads TGCGCCAGCAGCCAAGATTTCGTGCTCTACTCTGGAAACACCATATATTTT.

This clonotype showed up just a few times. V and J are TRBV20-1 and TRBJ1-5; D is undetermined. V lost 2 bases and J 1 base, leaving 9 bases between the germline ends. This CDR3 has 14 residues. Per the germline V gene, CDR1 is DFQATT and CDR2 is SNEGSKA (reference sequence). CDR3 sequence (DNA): TGCAGTGCTAGATCGCAGTCAAGCAATCAGCCCCAGCATTTT. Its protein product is CSARSQSSNQPQHF.

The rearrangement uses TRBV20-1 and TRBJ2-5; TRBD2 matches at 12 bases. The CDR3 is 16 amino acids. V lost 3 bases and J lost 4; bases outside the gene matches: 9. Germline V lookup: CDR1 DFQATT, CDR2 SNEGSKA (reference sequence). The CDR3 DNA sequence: TGCAGTGCTAGCGCACGTCCGGGACTAGCGGGAGAGACCCAGTACTTC. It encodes CSASARPGLAGETQYF.

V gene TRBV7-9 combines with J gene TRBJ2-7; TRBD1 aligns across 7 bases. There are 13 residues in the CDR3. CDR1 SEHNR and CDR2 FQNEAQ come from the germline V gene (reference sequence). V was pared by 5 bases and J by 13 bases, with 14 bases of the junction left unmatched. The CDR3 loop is CASSPGTVYEPYF. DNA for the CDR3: TGTGCCAGCAGCCCCGGGACAGTCTACGAGCCCTACTTC.

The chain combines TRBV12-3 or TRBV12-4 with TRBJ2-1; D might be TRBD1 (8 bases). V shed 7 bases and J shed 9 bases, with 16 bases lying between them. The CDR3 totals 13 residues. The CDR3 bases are TGTGCCAGCATCAATTACAGGGGGGGTGAGCAGTTCTTC. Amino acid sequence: CASINYRGGEQFF.

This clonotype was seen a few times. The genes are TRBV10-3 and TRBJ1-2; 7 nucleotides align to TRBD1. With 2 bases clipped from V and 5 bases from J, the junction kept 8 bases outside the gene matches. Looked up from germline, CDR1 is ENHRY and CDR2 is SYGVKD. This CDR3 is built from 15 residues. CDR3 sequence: CAISEPGTDTYGYTF. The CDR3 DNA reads TGTGCCATCAGTGAGCCGGGGACAGACACTTATGGCTACACCTTC.

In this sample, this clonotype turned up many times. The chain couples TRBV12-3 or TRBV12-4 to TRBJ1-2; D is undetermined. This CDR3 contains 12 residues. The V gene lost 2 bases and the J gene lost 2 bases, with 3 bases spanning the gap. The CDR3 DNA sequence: TGTGCCAGCAGTTTACGGAACTATGGCTACACCTTC. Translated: CASSLRNYGYTF.

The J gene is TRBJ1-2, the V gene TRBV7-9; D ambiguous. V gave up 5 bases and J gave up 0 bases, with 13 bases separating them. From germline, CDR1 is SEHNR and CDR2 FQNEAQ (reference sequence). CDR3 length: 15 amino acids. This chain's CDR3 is CASSPTRGANYGYTF. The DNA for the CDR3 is TGTGCCAGCAGCCCCACACGGGGTGCTAACTATGGCTACACCTTC.

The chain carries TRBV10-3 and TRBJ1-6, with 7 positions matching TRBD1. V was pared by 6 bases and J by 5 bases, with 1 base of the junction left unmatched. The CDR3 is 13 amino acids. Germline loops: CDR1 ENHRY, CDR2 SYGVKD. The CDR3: CAIRQGNNSPLHF. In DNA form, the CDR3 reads TGTGCCATCAGACAGGGGAATAATTCACCCCTCCACTTT.

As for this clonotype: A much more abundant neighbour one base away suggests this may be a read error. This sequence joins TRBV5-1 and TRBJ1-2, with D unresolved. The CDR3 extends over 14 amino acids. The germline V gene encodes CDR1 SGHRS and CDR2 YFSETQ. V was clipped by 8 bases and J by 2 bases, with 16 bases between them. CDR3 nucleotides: TGCGCCAGAAGCCGGGGTACGGGAAACTATGGCTACACCTTC. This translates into CARSRGTGNYGYTF.